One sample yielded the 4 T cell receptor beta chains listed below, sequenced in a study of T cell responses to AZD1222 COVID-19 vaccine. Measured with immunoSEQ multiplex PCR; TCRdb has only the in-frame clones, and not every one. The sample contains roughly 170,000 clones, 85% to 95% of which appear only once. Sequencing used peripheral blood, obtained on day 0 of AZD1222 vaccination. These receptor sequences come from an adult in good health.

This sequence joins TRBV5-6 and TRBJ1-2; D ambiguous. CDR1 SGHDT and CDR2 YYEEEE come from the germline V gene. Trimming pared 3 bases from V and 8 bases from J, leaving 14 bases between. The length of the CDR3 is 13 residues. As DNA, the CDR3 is TGTGCCAGCAGCTCCGGACTTGAGAGAGGCTACACCTTC. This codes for CASSSGLERGYTF. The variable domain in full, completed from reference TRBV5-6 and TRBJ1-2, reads DAGVTQSPTHLIKTRGQQVTLRCSPKSGHDTVSWYQQALGQGPQFIFQYYEEEERQRGNFPDRFSGHQFPNYSSELNVNALLLGDSALYLCASSSGLERGYTFGSGTRLTVV.

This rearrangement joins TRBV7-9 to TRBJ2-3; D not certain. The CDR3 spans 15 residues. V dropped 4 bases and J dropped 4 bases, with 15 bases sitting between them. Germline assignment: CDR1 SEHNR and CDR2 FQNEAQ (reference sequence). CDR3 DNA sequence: TGTGCCAGCAGCTCACCACACCCCTATCCAGATACGCAGTATTTT. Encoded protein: CASSSPHPYPDTQYF.

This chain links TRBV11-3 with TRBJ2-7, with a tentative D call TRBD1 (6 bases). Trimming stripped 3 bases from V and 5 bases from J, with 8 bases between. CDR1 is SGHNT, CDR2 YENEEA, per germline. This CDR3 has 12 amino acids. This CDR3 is CASSLDSHEQYF. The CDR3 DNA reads TGTGCCAGCAGCTTGGACAGTCACGAGCAGTACTTC.

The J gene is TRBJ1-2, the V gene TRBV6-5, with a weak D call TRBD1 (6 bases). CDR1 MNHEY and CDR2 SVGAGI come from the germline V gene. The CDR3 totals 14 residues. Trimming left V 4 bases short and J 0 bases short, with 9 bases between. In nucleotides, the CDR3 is TGTGCCAGCAGTTTACAGGGAGCTAACTATGGCTACACCTTC. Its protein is CASSLQGANYGYTF.